This T cell receptor (beta chain) appears in the sequencing data of a study of tumor-infiltrating lymphocytes in primary liver carcinoma. About the study: Aged between 30 and 69 years, the patients were men and women. Read depth, roughly 3.65 to 7.5 million productive TCRbeta reads, did not differ significantly between tissues. Findings of the study overall: A significantly higher top-250-clone fraction was recorded for tumors than for blood (p = 0.039). Tumor-adjacent and tumor-blood pairs overlapped less than tumor region pairs did.

The researchers produced TCR beta cDNA from 500 ng total RNA with a constant-region primer. Slightly modified ARM-PCR with three nested multiplex PCR rounds yielded TCR beta libraries. TCRdb processed the multiplex PCR reads anew with MiXCR; each CDR3 protein has one entry. The sample shows roughly 40,000 distinct CDR3 sequences, approximately 82% of them seen only once. Regarding this clonotype: Its cognate antigen is unknown.

Co-extracted RNA and DNA came from 20-30 mg of unsorted bulk tissue. The sample comprised tumor-adjacent normal liver tissue. The receptor comes from a woman between 25 and 40 years old with primary liver carcinoma and hepatitis B virus infection.

CDR3 bases: TGTGCCATCAAGACGACCACAGATACGCAGTATTTT. Protein: CAIKTTTDTQYF. The chain combines TRBV12-3 or TRBV12-4 with TRBJ2-3; D remains unclear. This CDR3 is 12 amino acids long. V dropped 10 bases and J dropped 2 bases, with 10 bases sitting between them.